Sequencing of this TCR beta chain was carried out in a study of T cell clonality in common variable immunodeficiency. Germline V gene lookup returns CDR1 SNHLY and CDR2 FYNNEI. The CDR3 totals 11 residues. All CVID subjects were on immunoglobulin replacement for at least one year. Repertoires were generated with immunoSEQ multiplex PCR, while TCRdb's copy carries only in-frame clones and drops some. The sample contains fewer than 35,000 clones, none of them singletons. Overall study findings and caveats: Links between repertoire features and CVID complications were heterogeneity-limited. In common variable immunodeficiency, TCR beta chains reportedly carried fewer deletions and N-nucleotide insertions.

This clone was found many times. Its specificity is not known. The missing CDR3 end, 3 residues past where the read stops, is filled in from the germline J gene. The chain links TRBV2 to TRBJ1-2; no clear D. The receptor was derived from a human donor with common variable immunodeficiency. The sequenced sample consisted of peripheral blood mononuclear cells. CDR3: CASRLTSRYTF. The covered CDR3 bases are TGTGCCAGCAGACTAACATCCCGC.